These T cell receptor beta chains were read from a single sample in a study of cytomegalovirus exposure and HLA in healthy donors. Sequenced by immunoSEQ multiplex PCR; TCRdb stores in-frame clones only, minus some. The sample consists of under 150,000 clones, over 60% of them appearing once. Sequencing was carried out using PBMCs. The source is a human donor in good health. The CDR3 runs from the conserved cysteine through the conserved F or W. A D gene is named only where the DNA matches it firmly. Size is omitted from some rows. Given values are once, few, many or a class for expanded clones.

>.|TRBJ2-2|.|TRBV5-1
TGCGCCAGCAGCCTCAGAGGGATAACCGGGGAGCTGTTTTTT
CASSLRGITGELFF
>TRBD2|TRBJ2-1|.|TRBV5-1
TGCGCCAGCAGCCAACCGGGACTAGCGGGACTCAATGAGCAGTTCTTC
CASSQPGLAGLNEQFF
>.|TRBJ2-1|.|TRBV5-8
TGTGCCAGCAGCCCCGCTGGTGGGGGCTATGAGCAGTTCTTC
CASSPAGGGYEQFF
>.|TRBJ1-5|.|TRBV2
TGTGCCAGCAGGGGCGGGGGGAATCAGCCCCAGCATTTT
CASRGGGNQPQHF
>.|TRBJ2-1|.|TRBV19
TGTGCCAGTAGTATGGACCCCTCTAGCGATGAGCAGTTCTTC
CASSMDPSSDEQFF
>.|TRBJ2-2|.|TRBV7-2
TGTGCCAGCAGCTTGACAGCGGGCACCGGGGAGCTGTTTTTT
CASSLTAGTGELFF
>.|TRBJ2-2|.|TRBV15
TGTGCCACCAGCAGAGGGATGCGGGGTTTGGGGTCCGGGGAGCTGTTTTTT
CATSRGMRGLGSGELFF
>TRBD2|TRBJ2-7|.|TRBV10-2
TGCGCCAGCAGTGAGGTTAGCGGGGTCTACGAGCAGTACTTC
CASSEVSGVYEQYF
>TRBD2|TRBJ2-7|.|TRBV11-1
TGTGCCAGCAGCTTAGCCCCAGCGGGAGAGCAAGAGCAGTACTTC
CASSLAPAGEQEQYF
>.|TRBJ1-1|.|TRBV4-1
TGCGCCAGCAGCCAAGGCAGTCGAAACGGGGTTTCTGCTTTCTTT
CASSQGSRNGVSAFF
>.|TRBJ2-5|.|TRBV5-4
TGTGCCAGCAGCTTTGCCGCCCGGGGTGGCCAAGAGACCCAGTACTTC
CASSFAARGGQETQYF
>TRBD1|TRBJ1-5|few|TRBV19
TGTGCCAGTAGTATAGAAGGGACAGGGTCTTATCAGCCCCAGCATTTT
CASSIEGTGSYQPQHF
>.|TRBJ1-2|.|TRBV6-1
TGTGCCAGCAGTGAAGGGGCTGGCTACACCTTC
CASSEGAGYTF
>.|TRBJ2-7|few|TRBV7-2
TGTGCCAGCAGCACTCAAACAGGGCGCGAGCAGTACTTC
CASSTQTGREQYF
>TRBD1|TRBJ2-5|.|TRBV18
TGTGCCAGCTCACCGAGGGGGCGGCAAGAGACCCAGTACTTC
CASSPRGRQETQYF
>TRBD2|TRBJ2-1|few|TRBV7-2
TGTGCCAGCAGCCGGCGGGGGGGCCGCTCCTACAATGAGCAGTTCTTC
CASSRRGGRSYNEQFF
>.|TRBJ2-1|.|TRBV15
TGTGCCACCAGCCGGGATTCCTACAATGAGCAGTTCTTC
CATSRDSYNEQFF
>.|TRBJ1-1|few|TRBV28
TGTGCCAGCAGTTTACCGGAGGGTCACACTGAAGCTTTCTTT
CASSLPEGHTEAFF